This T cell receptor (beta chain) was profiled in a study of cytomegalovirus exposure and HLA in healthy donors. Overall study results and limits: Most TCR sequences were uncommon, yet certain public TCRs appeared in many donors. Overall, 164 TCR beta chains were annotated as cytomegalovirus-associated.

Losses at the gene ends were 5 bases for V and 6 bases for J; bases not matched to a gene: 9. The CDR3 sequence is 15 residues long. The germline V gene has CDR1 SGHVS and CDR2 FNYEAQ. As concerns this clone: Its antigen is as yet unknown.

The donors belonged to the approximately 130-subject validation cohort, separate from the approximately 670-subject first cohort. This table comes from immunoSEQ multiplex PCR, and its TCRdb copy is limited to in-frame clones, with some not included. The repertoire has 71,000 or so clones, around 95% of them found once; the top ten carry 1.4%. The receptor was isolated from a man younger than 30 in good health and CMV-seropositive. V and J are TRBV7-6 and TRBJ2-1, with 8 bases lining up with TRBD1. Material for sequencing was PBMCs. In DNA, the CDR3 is TGTGCCAGCAGCAAGACAGGGGCTGAGGGCAATGAGCAGTTCTTC. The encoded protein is CASSKTGAEGNEQFF.